The 14 T cell receptor beta chains below were found in one sample sequenced in a study of blood T cell repertoires in COVID-19. Repertoires were generated with immunoSEQ multiplex PCR, while TCRdb's copy carries only in-frame clones and drops some. The data contain about 81,000 clones, roughly nine tenths of them singletons. The sequencing sample was made of peripheral blood. The source of these receptors is an elderly woman with active COVID-19.

J is TRBJ1-2 and V is TRBV9; D remains ambiguous. V was pared by 3 bases and J by 2 bases, with 11 bases between. The CDR3 extends over 14 amino acids. The germline CDR1 and CDR2 sequences are SGDLS and YYNGEE. The CDR3 is CASSAFEGNYGYTF. CDR3 nucleotides: TGTGCCAGCAGCGCCTTCGAGGGAAACTATGGCTACACCTTC.

The V call is TRBV14, the J call TRBJ1-2; TRBD1 aligns across 8 bases. CDR3 size: 19 residues. J gave up 0 bases and V 1 base, and 13 bases lay outside the gene matches. Per germline, CDR1 SGHDN and CDR2 FVKESK. The DNA of the CDR3 is TGTGCCAGCAGCCAAGCAACAGGGGGGTCATGGGTAGCTAACTATGGCTACACCTTC. Protein sequence: CASSQATGGSWVANYGYTF.

The chain couples TRBV19 to TRBJ2-1, with 8 bases that match TRBD2. Trimming removed 6 bases from V and 0 bases from J; junction bases left unmatched: 4. The CDR3 sequence is 15 residues long. CDR1 LNHDA and CDR2 SQIVND come from the germline V gene (reference sequence). The DNA of the CDR3 is TGTGCCAGTAGGTCCGGGACTAGCTCCTACAATGAGCAGTTCTTC. Translating it yields CASRSGTSSYNEQFF. Variable domain in full (rest from reference TRBV19 and TRBJ2-1): DGGITQSPKYLFRKEGQNVTLSCEQNLNHDAMYWYRQDPGQGLRLIYYSQIVNDFQKGDIAEGYSVSREKKESFPLTVTSAQKNPTAFYLCASRSGTSSYNEQFFGPGTRLTVL.

V usage is TRBV7-9 and J usage is TRBJ2-3, with D possibly being TRBD2 (6 bases). The CDR3 runs to 14 residues. The V end was cut by 7 bases, the J end by 0 bases, with 11 bases between. Germline CDR1 reads SEHNR; CDR2 reads FQNEAQ (reference sequence). In DNA form, the CDR3 reads TGTGCCAGCACCCTAGCGACTAGCACAGATACGCAGTATTTT. Protein sequence: CASTLATSTDTQYF.

This clone was seen a few times. This sequence joins TRBV10-3 and TRBJ1-2; D remains unclear. CDR1 is ENHRY and CDR2 is SYGVKD in the germline V gene. With 2 bases removed from V and 0 bases from J, the gap between germline ends came to 16 bases. The CDR3 is 17 residues long. The CDR3 sequence is CAISEPPGGKANYGYTF. For the CDR3, the DNA is TGTGCCATCAGTGAGCCCCCGGGAGGGAAGGCTAACTATGGCTACACCTTC.

This chain links TRBV5-4 with TRBJ2-3; 9 nucleotides align to TRBD2. CDR1 and CDR2 from the germline V gene are SGHNT and YYREEE (reference sequence). With 1 base clipped from V and 3 bases from J, the junction kept 3 bases outside the gene matches. This CDR3 comprises 15 residues. The CDR3 DNA reads as TGTGCCAGCAGCTTGTCGACTAGCGGTACAGATACGCAGTATTTT. This gives the protein CASSLSTSGTDTQYF.

V and J are TRBV27 and TRBJ2-7; 8 bases are a match to TRBD1. The CDR3 length is 14 residues. Germline V CDR1 and CDR2: MNHEY, SMNVEV (reference sequence). V lost 3 bases, J lost 6 bases, and 7 bases stayed unmatched. The CDR3 sequence: CASSFGTGGVEQYF. DNA for the CDR3: TGTGCCAGCAGTTTCGGGACAGGCGGGGTCGAGCAGTACTTC.

The chain joins TRBV15 to TRBJ2-3, with a weak D call TRBD2 (5 bases). Trimming pared 6 bases from V and 6 bases from J, leaving 13 bases between. Germline V gene sequence: CDR1 LNHNV, CDR2 YYDKDF (reference sequence). The CDR3 is 13 amino acids. The CDR3 DNA reads TGTGCCACCAGATCTTCTCCGGGGGATACGCAGTATTTT. Protein sequence: CATRSSPGDTQYF.

The chain uses TRBV20-1 and TRBJ2-7, with no clear D. CDR3 size: 14 residues. Trimming pared 3 bases from V and 9 bases from J, leaving 21 bases between. Germline CDR1 is DFQATT and CDR2 is SNEGSKA (reference sequence). CDR3 region: CSASRGSQGSGQYF. Here the CDR3 DNA reads TGCAGTGCTAGTCGAGGCAGTCAAGGATCGGGGCAGTACTTC.

This clone was recorded once. The chain carries TRBV18 and TRBJ1-2; the match to TRBD1 covers 8 bases. The CDR3 is 14 residues long. The germline V gene encodes CDR1 KGHSH and CDR2 LQKENI. Germline trimming cut 3 bases from V and 7 bases from J; bases unmatched to any gene: 7. The CDR3 here is CASSPEDRVTGYTF. CDR3 coding DNA: TGTGCCAGCTCACCGGAGGACAGGGTGACTGGCTACACCTTC.

About this clone itself: Other DNA sequences in the same sample also yield this CDR3. The chain uses TRBV28 and TRBJ2-3; no clear D. Germline values: CDR1 MDHEN, CDR2 SYDVKM. The CDR3 is 12 amino acids. Trimming shortened V by 6 bases and J by 0 bases, and 4 bases separated the two germline ends. For the CDR3, the DNA is TGTGCCAGCAGCCAAAGCACAGATACGCAGTATTTT. The encoded protein is CASSQSTDTQYF.

The chain carries TRBV15 and TRBJ2-5; D is perhaps TRBD2 (7 bases). V lost 5 bases and J lost 4, with 8 bases in between. The CDR3 totals 12 residues. Germline V gene lookup returns CDR1 LNHNV and CDR2 YYDKDF (reference sequence). CDR3 loop: CATSRGAETQYF. As DNA, the CDR3 is TGTGCCACCAGCCGGGGGGCAGAGACCCAGTACTTC.

As DNA, the CDR3 is TGTGCCAGCAGATGGGGGAGCGGGAGAGACAATGAGCAGTTCTTC. It is translated as CASRWGSGRDNEQFF. V and J are TRBV5-4 and TRBJ2-1, with TRBD2 matching over 8 bases. CDR1 is SGHNT and CDR2 is YYREEE in the germline V gene (reference sequence). With 5 bases clipped from V and 5 bases from J, the junction kept 9 bases outside the gene matches. The CDR3 contains 15 residues.

The chain couples TRBV7-3 to TRBJ2-2, with 8 bases fitting TRBD2. The CDR3 is 14 amino acids. V shed 8 bases, J shed 6 bases, and the junction held 8 bases outside the gene matches. Germline V lookup: CDR1 SGHTA, CDR2 FQGTGA. The CDR3, as DNA: TGTGCCAGCTCTCCGGGAGGGGCATCCGGGGAGCTGTTTTTT. It yields the protein CASSPGGASGELFF.